The 30 T cell receptor beta chains in this list originate from one sample, sequenced in a study of T-cell memory formation after mild COVID-19. In TCRdb, the 5' RACE reads were re-called with MiXCR into one record per CDR3 protein. The sample shows about 290,000 distinct CDR3 sequences, roughly 15% of them seen only once. Sequencing was carried out using PBMCs or a T cell subset sorted from them (not recorded which). The receptors originated from a man aged 18-30 years who had mild COVID-19 (a few samples of this study predate the infection). Cell type and time point are not known.

This clonotype has a count of ten or more. V is TRBV7-8 and J is TRBJ2-3, with 14 bases matching TRBD2. After removal of 5 bases from V and 2 bases from J, the junction contained 6 bases not matched to a gene. The germline V gene has CDR1 SGHVS and CDR2 FQNEAQ. The CDR3 spans 17 residues. CDR3 nucleotide sequence: TGTGCCAGCAGCCCGGGGACTAGCGGGGGACTCACAGATACGCAGTATTTT. As protein: CASSPGTSGGLTDTQYF.

Only a few counts were recorded for this clonotype. The chain couples TRBV6-5 to TRBJ2-7, with D maybe TRBD1 (6 bases). The length of the CDR3 is 11 residues. CDR1 and CDR2 (germline): MNHEY, SVGAGI. Trimming left V 6 bases short and J 5 bases short, with 8 bases between. The CDR3 region is CASSTGHEQYF. The CDR3 coding sequence is TGTGCCAGCAGCACAGGGCACGAGCAGTACTTC.

V and J are TRBV4-1 and TRBJ1-2; 9 bases line up with TRBD1. CDR3 length equals 14 residues. Trimming cost V 5 bases and J 4 bases; bases outside gene matches: 5. Germline CDR1 MGHRA, CDR2 YSYEKL. This CDR3 is CASSSPTGGYGYTF. CDR3 sequence (DNA): TGCGCCAGCAGCTCCCCGACAGGGGGCTATGGCTACACCTTC.

The gene calls are TRBV4-1 and TRBJ2-3; TRBD2 matches at 11 bases. V lost 0 bases, J lost 6 bases, and 5 bases stayed unmatched. This CDR3 has 16 amino acids. Germline V gene sequence: CDR1 MGHRA, CDR2 YSYEKL. The DNA for the CDR3 is TGCGCCAGCAGCCAAGATAGCGGGGGGGCCTGGGATACGCAGTATTTT. Translated: CASSQDSGGAWDTQYF.

This clonotype was counted a few times. The chain couples TRBV10-3 to TRBJ1-6, with a possible D match to TRBD1 (6 bases). Trimming pared 6 bases from V and 6 bases from J, leaving 12 bases between. The germline CDR1 and CDR2 sequences are ENHRY and SYGVKD. The CDR3 is 14 amino acids. The CDR3 is CAIRGDNSNSPLHF. CDR3 nucleotides: TGTGCCATCAGAGGGGACAACAGTAATTCACCCCTCCACTTT.

The chain links TRBV7-9 to TRBJ2-7, with 7 nucleotides matching TRBD1. The CDR3 sequence is 13 residues long. The J segment lost 6 bases and the V segment lost 5 bases, leaving 7 bases of the junction unmatched. In germline, CDR1 is SEHNR, CDR2 FQNEAQ (reference sequence). CDR3: CASSRQGKGEQYF. CDR3 nucleotides: TGTGCCAGCAGCCGACAGGGTAAGGGCGAGCAGTACTTC. The full variable domain, rest sourced from reference TRBV7-9 and TRBJ2-7, is DTGVSQNPRHKITKRGQNVTFRCDPISEHNRLYWYRQTLGQGPEFLTYFQNEAQLEKSRLLSDRFSAERPKGSFSTLEIQRTEQGDSAMYLCASSRQGKGEQYFGPGTRLTVT.

V and J are TRBV4-3 and TRBJ1-2; TRBD1 is a possible D gene (6 bases). The CDR3 covers 14 residues. V dropped 1 base and J dropped 3 bases, with 9 bases sitting between them. Germline V gene data show CDR1 as LGHNA and CDR2 as YSLEER. The CDR3 region is CASSQVSGDYGYTF. The CDR3 nucleotides are TGCGCCAGCAGCCAAGTATCAGGGGACTATGGCTACACCTTC.

This clonotype came up a few times. The V call is TRBV7-2, the J call TRBJ1-1; 9 bases line up with TRBD1. The V gene end was trimmed by 5 bases and the J gene end by 3 bases; junction bases not matched to a gene: 7. The CDR3 is made up of 15 amino acids. Germline loops: CDR1 SGHTA, CDR2 FQGNSA. The DNA of the CDR3 is TGTGCCAGCAGCCTAGGGACAGGGCTATACACTGAAGCTTTCTTT. Encoded protein: CASSLGTGLYTEAFF.

The chain combines TRBV20-1 with TRBJ1-1, with D possibly matching TRBD1 (5 bases). The germline V gene encodes CDR1 DFQATT and CDR2 SNEGSKA (reference sequence). This CDR3 region has 10 residues. CDR3 DNA sequence: TGCAGGGGGGGGACCACTGAAGCTTTCTTT. It yields the protein CRGGTTEAFF.

This clonotype came up many times. The chain recombines TRBV7-9 with TRBJ2-3; perhaps D is TRBD1 or TRBD2 (7 bases each). V was shortened by 5 bases and J by 2 bases, with 20 bases between the two germline ends. The CDR3 is 17 residues long. Germline values: CDR1 SEHNR, CDR2 FQNEAQ (reference sequence). CDR3 coding DNA: TGTGCCAGCAGCCTTGGGGGGGACAGCCTGATCACAGATACGCAGTATTTT. This codes for CASSLGGDSLITDTQYF.

This clonotype was found a few times. J is TRBJ2-2 and V is TRBV2; D unclear. The V and J ends lost 4 bases and 3 bases respectively, with 12 bases between them. The germline CDR1 and CDR2 sequences are SNHLY and FYNNEI. CDR3 length: 15 amino acids. The DNA for the CDR3 is TGTGCCAGCAGTGGGGTACAACCGGACACCGGGGAGCTGTTTTTT. Amino acid sequence: CASSGVQPDTGELFF.

In this sample, this clonotype turned up many times. This chain uses TRBV12-3 or TRBV12-4 with TRBJ2-3; weak D call: TRBD1 (5 bases). CDR3 length equals 12 residues. V lost 8 bases and J 2 bases, leaving 8 bases between the germline ends. The CDR3 here is CASSRDTDTQYF. CDR3 nucleotide sequence: TGTGCCAGCTCCAGGGACACAGATACGCAGTATTTT.

This clonotype turned up a few times. The chain carries TRBV7-9 and TRBJ2-3; TRBD2 agrees at 7 bases. V lost 1 base, J lost 5 bases, and 3 bases stayed unmatched. From germline, CDR1 is SEHNR and CDR2 FQNEAQ (reference sequence). This CDR3 is built from 14 residues. For the CDR3, the DNA is TGTGCCAGCAGCTTAGATGGGGGGGAAGATACGCAGTATTTT. It specifies CASSLDGGEDTQYF.

This clonotype was seen only a few times. CDR3 DNA sequence: TGTGCCAGCAGTTACTCGACAGGGACAGGGGTTTTCTTT. Protein product: CASSYSTGTGVFF. The chain uses TRBV6-5 and TRBJ1-1, with TRBD1 matching 10 bases. In germline, CDR1 is MNHEY, CDR2 SVGAGI. This CDR3 is 13 amino acids long. Losses at the gene ends were 0 bases for V and 13 bases for J; bases not matched to a gene: 5.

This clonotype was observed a few times. The V gene is TRBV12-3 or TRBV12-4, the J gene TRBJ2-7; 8 nucleotides match TRBD2. Trimming removed 3 bases from V and 2 bases from J; junction bases left unmatched: 6. This CDR3 spans 15 amino acids. The CDR3 here is CASSFPRGATYEQYF. CDR3 coding DNA: TGTGCCAGCAGTTTCCCGCGGGGGGCTACCTACGAGCAGTACTTC.

The chain recombines TRBV7-2 with TRBJ1-1; D is possibly TRBD1 (5 bases). CDR3 length: 13 amino acids. Germline lookup yields CDR1 SGHTA and CDR2 FQGNSA. Trimming took off 4 bases at V and 7 bases at J, with 13 bases between the two ends. The CDR3 sequence is CASSSSPGYEAFF. In nucleotides, the CDR3 is TGTGCCAGCAGCTCATCCCCAGGGTATGAAGCTTTCTTT.

Turning to this clonotype: This clone may be a read error of a much larger clone one base away. The V gene is TRBV7-3, the J gene TRBJ2-1, with D tentatively TRBD1 (5 bases). Germline V gene lookup returns CDR1 SGHTA and CDR2 FQGTGA. This CDR3 is 17 amino acids long. Trimming cost V 5 bases and J 7 bases, with 24 bases left between them. CDR3 in DNA: TGTGCCAGCAGCCCACGTCCGCCAGGGTGCATGGGTAATGAGCAGTTCTTC. The encoded protein is CASSPRPPGCMGNEQFF.

The chain carries TRBV6-5 and TRBJ1-1; a possible D gene is TRBD1 (6 bases). CDR1 is MNHEY and CDR2 is SVGAGI in the germline V gene. Trimming stripped 1 base from V and 7 bases from J, with 13 bases between. This CDR3 has 14 amino acids. In DNA, the CDR3 is TGTGCCAGCAGTTACTGGGGGGGCGTTGATGAAGCTTTCTTT. Amino acids: CASSYWGGVDEAFF.

A few counts support this clonotype. V and J are TRBV24-1 and TRBJ2-5; D uncertain. CDR1 KGHDR and CDR2 SFDVKD come from the germline V gene. The V and J ends lost 5 bases and 0 bases respectively, with 9 bases between them. This CDR3 is built from 14 residues. CDR3 sequence: CATSAGANQETQYF. In nucleotides, the CDR3 is TGTGCCACCAGTGCAGGCGCAAACCAAGAGACCCAGTACTTC.

This clonotype has only a few counts. The chain carries TRBV5-1 and TRBJ2-3; 14 bases are a match to TRBD2. J gave up 2 bases and V 5 bases, and 7 bases lay outside the gene matches. This CDR3 spans 17 amino acids. Germline-derived CDR1 and CDR2 are SGHRS and YFSETQ. CDR3 protein: CASSRRTSGGNTDTQYF. The CDR3 nucleotides read TGCGCCAGCAGTCGACGGACTAGCGGGGGGAACACAGATACGCAGTATTTT.

This clonotype was found a few times. V and J are TRBV7-2 and TRBJ1-3; D is unresolved. The CDR3 spans 14 residues. Trimming took off 6 bases at V and 4 bases at J, with 13 bases between the two ends. Germline CDR1 and CDR2: SGHTA and FQGNSA. As DNA, the CDR3 is TGTGCCAGCAGTCCACGAATAGGCGGAAACACCATATATTTT. It is translated as CASSPRIGGNTIYF.

This chain connects TRBV10-3 to TRBJ2-1, with 8 bases identical to TRBD1. This CDR3 has 16 residues. The V segment lost 7 bases and the J segment 4 bases; nucleotides outside the gene matches: 12. The V gene's germline CDR1 is ENHRY and CDR2 SYGVKD. CDR3 in amino acids: CAITESSGGGYNEQFF. The CDR3 DNA reads as TGTGCCATCACCGAGAGTTCAGGGGGCGGGTACAATGAGCAGTTCTTC.

This clonotype was picked up many times. V gene TRBV5-1 combines with J gene TRBJ2-3; unclear D gene. The length of the CDR3 is 13 residues. Trimming stripped 6 bases from V and 2 bases from J, with 10 bases between. Germline loops: CDR1 SGHRS, CDR2 YFSETQ. The CDR3 region is CASKGPLTDTQYF. In nucleotides, the CDR3 is TGCGCCAGCAAAGGGCCCCTCACAGATACGCAGTATTTT.

This clonotype was seen a few times. V gene TRBV5-4 combines with J gene TRBJ2-7, with a possible D match to TRBD1 (7 bases). Germline V gene data show CDR1 as SGHNT and CDR2 as YYREEE (reference sequence). This CDR3 contains 14 residues. Trimming pared 2 bases from V and 4 bases from J, leaving 13 bases between. CDR3 region: CASSFGRGRYEQYF. CDR3 in DNA: TGTGCCAGCAGCTTTGGCAGGGGGAGGTACGAGCAGTACTTC.

This clonotype was picked up many times. CDR3 loop: CASSLRDRGRQTQYF. The CDR3 nucleotides read TGCGCCAGCAGCTTGAGGGACAGGGGGCGGCAGACCCAGTACTTC. This sequence joins TRBV5-1 and TRBJ2-5; TRBD1 matches 12 bases. The length of the CDR3 is 15 residues. With 1 base clipped from V and 6 bases from J, the junction kept 4 bases outside the gene matches. In germline, CDR1 is SGHRS, CDR2 YFSETQ. Full variable domain (outside the CDR3, taken from reference TRBV5-1 and TRBJ2-5): KAGVTQTPRYLIKTRGQQVTLSCSPISGHRSVSWYQQTPGQGLQFLFEYFSETQRNKGNFPGRFSGRQFSNSRSEMNVSTLELGDSALYLCASSLRDRGRQTQYFGPGTRLLVL.

This clonotype was picked up a small number of times. The V gene is TRBV11-2, the J gene TRBJ2-1, with 12 bases that match TRBD2. V gave up 5 bases and J gave up 4 bases; unmatched junction bases: 6. The CDR3 loop spans 16 amino acids. From germline, CDR1 is SGHAT and CDR2 FQNNGV. DNA for the CDR3: TGTGCCAGCAGCGATCGGACTAGCGGGGTTTACAATGAGCAGTTCTTC. Translating gives CASSDRTSGVYNEQFF.

The DNA of the CDR3 is TGTGCCAGCACCCAAACAGGGATTGGAGGCTACACCTTC. Amino acid sequence: CASTQTGIGGYTF. The chain carries TRBV6-2 or TRBV6-3 and TRBJ1-2; maybe TRBD1 (6 bases). V was pared by 7 bases and J by 8 bases, with 17 bases between. The CDR3 extends over 13 amino acids. CDR1 is MNHEY and CDR2 is SVGEGT in the germline V gene.

This chain links TRBV7-3 with TRBJ2-3; D is undetermined. V shed 5 bases and J shed 4 bases, with 13 bases lying between them. The CDR3 length is 14 residues. CDR1 is SGHTA and CDR2 is FQGTGA in the germline V gene. This chain's CDR3 is CASSVERPPDTQYF. The CDR3 nucleotides read TGTGCCAGCAGCGTTGAGCGCCCCCCAGATACGCAGTATTTT. The full variable domain, in which reference TRBV7-3 and TRBJ2-3 provide the parts outside the CDR3, is GAGVSQTPSNKVTEKGKYVELRCDPISGHTALYWYRQSLGQGPEFLIYFQGTGAADDSGLPNDRFFAVRPEGSVSTLKIQRTERGDSAVYLCASSVERPPDTQYFGPGTRLTVL.

This chain joins TRBV9 and TRBJ2-2, with 7 bases matching TRBD1. V was clipped by 1 base and J by 7 bases; unmatched bases: 7. The CDR3 sequence is 15 residues long. Germline loops: CDR1 SGDLS, CDR2 YYNGEE. This CDR3 reads CASSVRGGNDGELFF. In DNA, the CDR3 is TGTGCCAGCAGCGTAAGAGGGGGCAACGACGGGGAGCTGTTTTTT.

The V gene is TRBV5-1, the J gene TRBJ2-5, with D possibly called TRBD1 or TRBD2 (5 bases each). CDR3 length: 14 residues. In germline, CDR1 is SGHRS, CDR2 YFSETQ. Between the trimmed V and J ends, which lost 4 bases and 5 bases, there was a span of 15 bases. The chain's CDR3 is CASSDFEGQETQYF. CDR3 DNA sequence: TGCGCCAGCAGCGACTTTGAGGGGCAGGAGACCCAGTACTTC.